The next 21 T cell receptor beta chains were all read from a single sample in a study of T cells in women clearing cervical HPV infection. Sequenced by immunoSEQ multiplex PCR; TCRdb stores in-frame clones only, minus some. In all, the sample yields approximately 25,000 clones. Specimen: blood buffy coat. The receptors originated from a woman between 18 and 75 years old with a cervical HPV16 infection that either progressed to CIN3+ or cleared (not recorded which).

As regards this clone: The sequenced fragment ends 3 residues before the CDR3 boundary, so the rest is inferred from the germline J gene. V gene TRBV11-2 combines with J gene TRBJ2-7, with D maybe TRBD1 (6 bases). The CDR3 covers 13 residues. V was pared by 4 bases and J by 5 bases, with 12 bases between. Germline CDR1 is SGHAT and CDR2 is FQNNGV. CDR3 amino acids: CASSSTQGNEQYF. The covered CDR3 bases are TGTGCCAGCAGCTCCACACAGGGAAACGAG.

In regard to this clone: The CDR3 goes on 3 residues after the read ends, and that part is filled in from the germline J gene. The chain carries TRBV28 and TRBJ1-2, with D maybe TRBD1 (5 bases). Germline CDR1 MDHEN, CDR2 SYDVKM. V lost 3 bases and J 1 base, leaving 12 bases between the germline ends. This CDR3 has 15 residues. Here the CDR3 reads CASSFNLGLNYGYTF. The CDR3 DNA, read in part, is TGTGCCAGCAGTTTTAACCTGGGACTTAACTATGGC.

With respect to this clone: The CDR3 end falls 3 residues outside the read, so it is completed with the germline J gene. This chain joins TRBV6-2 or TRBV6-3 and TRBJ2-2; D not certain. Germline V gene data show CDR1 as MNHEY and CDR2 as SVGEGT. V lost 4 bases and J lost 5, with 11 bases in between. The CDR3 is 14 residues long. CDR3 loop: CASSLNRQTGELFF. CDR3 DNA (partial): TGTGCCAGCAGTTTAAACAGACAAACCGGGGAG.

CDR3 DNA (partial): TGCAGTGCTAGTCGGGGGACTAGCGGTGGAAACATT. Translating gives CSASRGTSGGNI. The full CDR3 protein reads CSASRGTSGGNIQYF. The J gene is TRBJ2-4, the V gene TRBV20-1; 11 bases fit TRBD2. The read terminates 3 residues ahead of where the CDR3 ends, so the germline J gene completes it. The germline V gene has CDR1 DFQATT and CDR2 SNEGSKA (reference sequence). V was clipped by 3 bases and J by 6 bases; unmatched bases: 7. The CDR3 runs to 15 residues.

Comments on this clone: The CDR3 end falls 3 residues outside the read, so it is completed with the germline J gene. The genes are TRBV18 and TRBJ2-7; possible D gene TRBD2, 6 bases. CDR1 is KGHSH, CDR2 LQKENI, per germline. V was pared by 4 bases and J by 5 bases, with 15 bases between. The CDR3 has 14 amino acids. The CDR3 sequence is CASSLRDAGHEQYF. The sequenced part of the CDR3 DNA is TGTGCCAGCTCACTTAGGGACGCGGGGCACGAG.

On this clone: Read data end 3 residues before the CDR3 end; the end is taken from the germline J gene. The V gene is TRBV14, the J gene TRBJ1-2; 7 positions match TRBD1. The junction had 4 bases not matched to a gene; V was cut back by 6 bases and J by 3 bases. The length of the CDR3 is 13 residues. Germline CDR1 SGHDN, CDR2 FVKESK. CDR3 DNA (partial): TGTGCCAGCAGTCCTCAGGGGGACTATGGC. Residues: CASSPQGDYG. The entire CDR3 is CASSPQGDYGYTF.

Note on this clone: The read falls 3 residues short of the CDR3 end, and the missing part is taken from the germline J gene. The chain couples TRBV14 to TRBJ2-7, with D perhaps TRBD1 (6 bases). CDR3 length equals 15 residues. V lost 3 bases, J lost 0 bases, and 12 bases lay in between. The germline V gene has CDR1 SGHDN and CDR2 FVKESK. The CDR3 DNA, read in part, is TGTGCCAGCAGCCAGGCCACAGGGTACTCCTACGAG. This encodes CASSQATGYSYE. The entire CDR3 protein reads CASSQATGYSYEQYF. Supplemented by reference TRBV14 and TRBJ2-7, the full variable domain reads EAGVTQFPSHSVIEKGQTVTLRCDPISGHDNLYWYRRVMGKEIKFLLHFVKESKQDESGMPNNRFLAERTGGTYSTLKVQPAELEDSGVYFCASSQATGYSYEQYFGPGTRLTVT.

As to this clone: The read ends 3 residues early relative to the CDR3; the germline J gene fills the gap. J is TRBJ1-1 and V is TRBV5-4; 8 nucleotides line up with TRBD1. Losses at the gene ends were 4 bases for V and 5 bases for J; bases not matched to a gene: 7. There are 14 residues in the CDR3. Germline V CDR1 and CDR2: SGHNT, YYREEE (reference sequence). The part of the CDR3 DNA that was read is TGTGCCAGCAGCCGCCAGGGGGCAGATACTGAA. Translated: CASSRQGADTE. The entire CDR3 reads CASSRQGADTEAFF.

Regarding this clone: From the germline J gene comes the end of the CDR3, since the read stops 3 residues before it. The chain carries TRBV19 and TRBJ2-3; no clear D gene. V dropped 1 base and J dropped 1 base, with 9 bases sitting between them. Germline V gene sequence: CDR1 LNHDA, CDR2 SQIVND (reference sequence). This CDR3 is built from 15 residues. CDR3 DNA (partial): TGTGCCAGTAGTATAGTAGGGCTGGGCACAGATACG. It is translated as CASSIVGLGTDT. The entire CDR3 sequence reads CASSIVGLGTDTQYF.

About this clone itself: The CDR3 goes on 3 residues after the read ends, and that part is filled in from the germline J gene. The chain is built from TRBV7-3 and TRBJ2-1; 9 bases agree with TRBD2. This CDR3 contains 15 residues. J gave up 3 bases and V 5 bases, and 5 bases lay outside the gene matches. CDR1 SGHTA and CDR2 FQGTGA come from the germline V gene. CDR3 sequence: CASSETSGNYNEQFF. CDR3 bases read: TGTGCCAGCAGCGAGACTAGCGGAAACTACAATGAG.

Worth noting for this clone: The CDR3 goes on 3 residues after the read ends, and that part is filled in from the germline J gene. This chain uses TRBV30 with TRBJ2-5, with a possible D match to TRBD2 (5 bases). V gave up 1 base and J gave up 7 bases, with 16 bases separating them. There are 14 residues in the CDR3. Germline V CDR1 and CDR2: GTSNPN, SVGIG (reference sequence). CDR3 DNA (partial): TGTGCCTGGAGTGCAGCGGCCCCCCGGGGGACC. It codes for CAWSAAAPRGT. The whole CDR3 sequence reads CAWSAAAPRGTQYF.

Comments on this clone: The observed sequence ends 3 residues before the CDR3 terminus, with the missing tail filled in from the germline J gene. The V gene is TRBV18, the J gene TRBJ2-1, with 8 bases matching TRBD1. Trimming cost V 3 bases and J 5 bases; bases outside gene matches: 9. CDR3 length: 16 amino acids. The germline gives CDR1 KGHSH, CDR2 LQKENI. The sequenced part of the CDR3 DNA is TGTGCCAGCTCACCCCCAAATCGGGGACAGGACAATGAG. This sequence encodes CASSPPNRGQDNE. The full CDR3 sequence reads CASSPPNRGQDNEQFF.

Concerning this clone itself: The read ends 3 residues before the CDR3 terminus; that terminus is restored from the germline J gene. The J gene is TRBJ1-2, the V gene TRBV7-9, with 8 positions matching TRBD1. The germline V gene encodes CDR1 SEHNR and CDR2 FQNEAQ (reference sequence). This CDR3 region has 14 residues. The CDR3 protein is CASQSGTGTYDYTF. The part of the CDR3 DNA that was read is TGTGCCAGCCAGTCCGGGACAGGAACCTACGAC.

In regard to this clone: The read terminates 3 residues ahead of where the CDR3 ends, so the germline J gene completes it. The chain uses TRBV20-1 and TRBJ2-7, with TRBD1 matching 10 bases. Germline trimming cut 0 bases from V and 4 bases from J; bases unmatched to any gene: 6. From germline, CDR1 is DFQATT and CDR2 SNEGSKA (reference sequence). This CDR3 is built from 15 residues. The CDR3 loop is CSARDGQGGKYEQYF. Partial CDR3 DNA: TGCAGTGCTAGAGACGGACAGGGGGGGAAATACGAG.

The CDR3 bases that were read are TGCGCCAGCAGCTTTACAGGTCTCGCAACTAATGAAAAG. As protein: CASSFTGLATNEK. The complete CDR3 sequence is CASSFTGLATNEKLFF. The V and J genes are TRBV5-1 and TRBJ2-2; D is perhaps TRBD1 (5 bases). Read data end 3 residues before the CDR3 end; the end is taken from the germline J gene. Germline values: CDR1 SGHRS, CDR2 YFSETQ. CDR3 size: 16 residues.

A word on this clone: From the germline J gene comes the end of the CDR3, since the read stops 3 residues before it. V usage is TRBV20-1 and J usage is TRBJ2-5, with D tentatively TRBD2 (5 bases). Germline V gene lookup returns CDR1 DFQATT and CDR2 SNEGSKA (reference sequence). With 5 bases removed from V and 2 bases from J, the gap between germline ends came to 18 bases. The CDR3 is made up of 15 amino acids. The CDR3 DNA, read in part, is TGCAGTGCTGAAACCGATAATAGCGTACAAGAGACC. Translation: CSAETDNSVQET. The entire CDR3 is CSAETDNSVQETQYF.

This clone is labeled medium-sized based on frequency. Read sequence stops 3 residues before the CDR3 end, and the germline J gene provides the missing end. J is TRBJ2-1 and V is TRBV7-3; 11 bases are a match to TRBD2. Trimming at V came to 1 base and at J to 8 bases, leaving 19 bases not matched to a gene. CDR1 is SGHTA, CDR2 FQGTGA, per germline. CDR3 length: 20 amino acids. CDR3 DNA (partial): TGTGCCAGCAGCTTAATGAGGCGGGGCCTTCTAGCGGGAGGTAAGGATGAG. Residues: CASSLMRRGLLAGGKDE. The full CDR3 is CASSLMRRGLLAGGKDEQFF.

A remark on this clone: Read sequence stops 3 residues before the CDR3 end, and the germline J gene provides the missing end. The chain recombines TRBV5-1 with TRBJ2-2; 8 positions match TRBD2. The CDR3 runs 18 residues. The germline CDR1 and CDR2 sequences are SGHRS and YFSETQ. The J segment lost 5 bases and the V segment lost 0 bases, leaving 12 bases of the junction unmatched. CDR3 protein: CASSLGEPGLAFTGELFF. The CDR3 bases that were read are TGCGCCAGCAGCTTGGGTGAGCCCGGACTAGCATTTACCGGGGAG.

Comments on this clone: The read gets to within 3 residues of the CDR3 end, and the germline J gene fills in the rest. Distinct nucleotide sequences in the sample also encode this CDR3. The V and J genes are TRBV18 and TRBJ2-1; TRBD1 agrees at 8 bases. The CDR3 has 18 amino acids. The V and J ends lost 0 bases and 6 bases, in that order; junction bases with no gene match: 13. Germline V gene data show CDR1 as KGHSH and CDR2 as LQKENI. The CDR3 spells CASSPPGQVLLGGNEQFF. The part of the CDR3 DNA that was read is TGTGCCAGCTCACCACCGGGACAGGTTTTATTGGGTGGCAATGAG.

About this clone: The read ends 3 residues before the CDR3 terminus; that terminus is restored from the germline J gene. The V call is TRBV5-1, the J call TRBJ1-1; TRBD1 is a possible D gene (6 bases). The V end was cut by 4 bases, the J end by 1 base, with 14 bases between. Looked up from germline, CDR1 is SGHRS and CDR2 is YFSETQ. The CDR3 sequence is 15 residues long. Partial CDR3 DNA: TGCGCCAGCAGCGGATCAACAGGGAGGAACACTGAA. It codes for CASSGSTGRNTE. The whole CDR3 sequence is CASSGSTGRNTEAFF. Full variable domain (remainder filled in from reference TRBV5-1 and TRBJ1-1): KAGVTQTPRYLIKTRGQQVTLSCSPISGHRSVSWYQQTPGQGLQFLFEYFSETQRNKGNFPGRFSGRQFSNSRSEMNVSTLELGDSALYLCASSGSTGRNTEAFFGQGTRLTVV.

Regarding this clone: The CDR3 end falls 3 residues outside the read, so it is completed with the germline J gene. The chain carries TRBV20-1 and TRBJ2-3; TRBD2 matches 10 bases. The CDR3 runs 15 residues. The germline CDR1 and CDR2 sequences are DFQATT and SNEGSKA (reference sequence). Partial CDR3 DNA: TGCAGTGCTAGAAAGCCTAGCGGGAGTGGAAGTTCG. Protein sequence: CSARKPSGSGSS. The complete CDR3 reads CSARKPSGSGSSQYF.